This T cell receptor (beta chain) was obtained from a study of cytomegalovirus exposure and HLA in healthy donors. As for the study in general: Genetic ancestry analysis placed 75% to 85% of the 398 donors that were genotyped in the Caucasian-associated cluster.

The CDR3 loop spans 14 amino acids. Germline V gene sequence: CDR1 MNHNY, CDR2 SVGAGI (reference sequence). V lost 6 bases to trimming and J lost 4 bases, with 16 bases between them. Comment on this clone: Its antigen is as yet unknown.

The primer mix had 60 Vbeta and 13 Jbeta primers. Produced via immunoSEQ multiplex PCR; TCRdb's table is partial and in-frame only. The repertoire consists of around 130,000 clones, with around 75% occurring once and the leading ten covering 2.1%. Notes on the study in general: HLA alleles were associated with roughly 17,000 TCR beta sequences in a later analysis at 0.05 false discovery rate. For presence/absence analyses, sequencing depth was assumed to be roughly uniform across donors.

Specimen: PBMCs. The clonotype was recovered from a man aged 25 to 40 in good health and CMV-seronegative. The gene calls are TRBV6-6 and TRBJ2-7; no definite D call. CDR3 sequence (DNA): TGTGCCAGCAGCAACCAGACGGCGGCATACGAGCAGTACTTC. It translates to CASSNQTAAYEQYF.